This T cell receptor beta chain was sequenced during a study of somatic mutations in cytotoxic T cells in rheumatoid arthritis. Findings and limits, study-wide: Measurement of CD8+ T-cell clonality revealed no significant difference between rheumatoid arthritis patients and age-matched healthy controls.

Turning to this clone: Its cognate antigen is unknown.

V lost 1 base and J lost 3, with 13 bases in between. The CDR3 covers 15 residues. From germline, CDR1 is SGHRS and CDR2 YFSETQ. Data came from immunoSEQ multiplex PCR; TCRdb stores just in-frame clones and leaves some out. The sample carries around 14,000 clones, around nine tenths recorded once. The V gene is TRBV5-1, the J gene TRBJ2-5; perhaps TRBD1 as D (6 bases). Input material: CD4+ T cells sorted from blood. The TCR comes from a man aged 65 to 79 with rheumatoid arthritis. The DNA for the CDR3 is TGCGCCAGCAGCTTGCAGCACAGGGTGGAAGAGACCCAGTACTTC. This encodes CASSLQHRVEETQYF.